What follows are 11 T cell receptor beta chains derived from one specimen sequenced in a study of regulatory T cells in long-lasting Graves disease listed by TCRdb under 2021. The method was multiplex PCR. The sample was run on an Illumina HiSeq 4000. CDR3 regions were amplified by Arm-PCR with iRepertoire HTBI primers to construct TCR beta libraries. Using fastp at Q25 and MiXCR, TCRdb reprocessed the public reads and kept productive beta chains. A single entry per CDR3 protein holds the most common genes and DNA from its merged rows. The sample table holds around 460,000 distinct CDR3 sequences, of which approximately 23% were seen once. Approximately 14% of the sample is held by the ten biggest clonotypes. In light of the paper, this sample's time point label describes: persistent/refractory GD, antithyroid drugs over 5 years with positive TRAb. For both TCR sequencing and RNA sequencing, RNA was extracted from PBMCs in TRIzol.

The source material was peripheral blood mononuclear cells (PBMCs), sampled when the disease was refractory, from a patient treated with antithyroid drugs. Receptors originate from a female donor with Graves disease.

This clonotype was counted at least ten times. J is TRBJ2-4 and V is TRBV7-2; D might be TRBD1 or TRBD2, each matching 6 bases. This CDR3 has 15 residues. The germline V and J ends were trimmed by 6 bases and 0 bases, with 12 bases remaining between them. From germline, CDR1 is SGHTA and CDR2 FQGNSA. In DNA, the CDR3 is TGTGCCAGCAGTAGGGGGGCGCTAGCCAAAAACATTCAGTACTTC. The encoded protein is CASSRGALAKNIQYF.

The CDR3 DNA is TGTGCCAGCAGCCAGGGACAGGGGGCCGCGGGAACTGAAGCTTTCTTT. Its protein product is CASSQGQGAAGTEAFF. V is TRBV7-2 and J is TRBJ1-1; 12 bases are shared with TRBD1. The CDR3 length is 16 residues. Germline trimming cut 5 bases from V and 5 bases from J; bases unmatched to any gene: 9. The germline gives CDR1 SGHTA, CDR2 FQGNSA.

This rearrangement joins TRBV11-2 to TRBJ2-1; a weak D match, TRBD1 (5 bases). Trimming cost V 5 bases and J 4 bases, with 21 bases left between them. This CDR3 spans 17 amino acids. Germline lookup yields CDR1 SGHAT and CDR2 FQNNGV. CDR3 sequence (DNA): TGTGCCAGCAGCATAAGACAGACAGCCTACACTTACAATGAGCAGTTCTTC. Amino acid sequence: CASSIRQTAYTYNEQFF. Full variable domain (remainder filled in from reference TRBV11-2 and TRBJ2-1): EAGVAQSPRYKIIEKRQSVAFWCNPISGHATLYWYQQILGQGPKLLIQFQNNGVVDDSQLPKDRFSAERLKGVDSTLKIQPAKLEDSAVYLCASSIRQTAYTYNEQFFGPGTRLTVL.

This clonotype was seen only a few times. The chain is built from TRBV12-3 or TRBV12-4 and TRBJ1-2; unclear D gene. The CDR3 is 12 residues long. The V end was cut by 6 bases, the J end by 4 bases, with 9 bases between. DNA for the CDR3: TGTGCCAGCAGCCCTACAGCCTATGGCTACACCTTC. Amino acids: CASSPTAYGYTF.

With respect to this clonotype: A much larger clone differs from this one at a single base, so this may be a read error. The rearrangement uses TRBV6-5 and TRBJ2-5; tentative D call: TRBD2 (6 bases). Germline CDR1 is MNHEY and CDR2 is SVGAGI. This CDR3 is 17 amino acids long. DNA of the CDR3: TGTGCCAGCAGTTACTCCGTCCGTGCGGGACGGAAAGAGGCCCAGTACTTC. Protein product: CASSYSVRAGRKEAQYF.

This clonotype was found many times. The DNA for the CDR3 is TGTGCCAGCAGTTTATTGGACAGCCAAGAGACCCAGTACTTC. This codes for CASSLLDSQETQYF. The chain employs TRBV27 and TRBJ2-5, with a tentative D call TRBD1 (6 bases). Trimming took 1 base from V and 1 from J, leaving 7 bases between them. This CDR3 is 14 amino acids long. Germline-derived CDR1 and CDR2 are MNHEY and SMNVEV (reference sequence).

Only a few counts were recorded for this clonotype. This chain links TRBV30 with TRBJ2-6; the D is unclear. The CDR3 extends over 16 amino acids. Per germline, CDR1 GTSNPN and CDR2 SVGIG (reference sequence). V was clipped by 0 bases and J by 4 bases, with 13 bases between them. The CDR3 nucleotides are TGTGCCTGGAGTGTATCGGCGTCCCCAGGGGCCAACGTCCTGACTTTC. This encodes CAWSVSASPGANVLTF.

The chain couples TRBV10-3 to TRBJ2-3; 7 nucleotides align to TRBD1. Germline CDR1 reads ENHRY; CDR2 reads SYGVKD. After removal of 8 bases from V and 5 bases from J, the junction contained 10 bases not matched to a gene. The CDR3 runs to 14 residues. CDR3 sequence (DNA): TGTGCCATCGGACGGGACAGAGGATTAGATACGCAGTATTTT. Translating gives CAIGRDRGLDTQYF.

Details on this clonotype: One junction end disagrees with the germline gene, perhaps due to a read error. The chain combines TRBV11-2 with TRBJ2-7; TRBD1 agrees at 7 bases. The CDR3 contains 15 residues. CDR1 and CDR2 from the germline V gene are SGHAT and FQNNGV. DNA of the CDR3: TGTGCCAGCGGCTTAATCCGGACAGGAGAATACGAGCAGTACTTC. Amino acids: CASGLIRTGEYEQYF. Supplemented by reference TRBV11-2 and TRBJ2-7, the full variable domain reads EAGVAQSPRYKIIEKRQSVAFWCNPISGHATLYWYQQILGQGPKLLIQFQNNGVVDDSQLPKDRFSAERLKGVDSTLKIQPAKLEDSAVYLCASGLIRTGEYEQYFGPGTRLTVT.

Notes on this clonotype: A much larger clone differs by one base, so this may be a read error. The chain recombines TRBV28 with TRBJ2-2; possibly TRBD2 for D (7 bases). Germline CDR1 reads MDHEN; CDR2 reads SYDVKM. The CDR3 is 19 residues long. With 2 bases removed from V and 0 bases from J, the gap between germline ends came to 19 bases. This CDR3 reads CASSLPEAGHLPNTGELFF. DNA of the CDR3: TGTGCCAGCAGTTTACCTGAAGCGGGACACCTACCGAACACCGGGGAGCTGTTTTTT.

Many counts were recorded for this clonotype. The V call is TRBV24-1, the J call TRBJ1-2; 8 bases map to TRBD1. The V gene's germline CDR1 is KGHDR and CDR2 SFDVKD. The CDR3 covers 13 residues. After removal of 7 bases from V and 4 bases from J, the junction contained 4 bases not matched to a gene. CDR3 loop: CATSSGGTYGYTF. In DNA form, the CDR3 reads TGTGCCACCAGCTCAGGGGGCACCTATGGCTACACCTTC.